Sequencing of this T cell receptor beta chain was carried out in a study of cytomegalovirus exposure and HLA in healthy donors. Concerning this clone itself: Its target is unknown.

Study conclusions and caveats: What was likely a sequencing artifact was a cluster of highly shared sequence variants. A later analysis showed TCR association rates differing by HLA locus, peaking at DRB1 and lowest at HLA-C.

PCR involved 60 Vbeta and 13 Jbeta primers. Sequenced by immunoSEQ multiplex PCR; TCRdb stores in-frame clones only, minus some. This sample carries some 28,000 clones, with approximately 0.69% going to the ten biggest clones. With 3 bases removed from V and 5 bases from J, the gap between germline ends came to 13 bases. This CDR3 region has 15 residues. CDR1 and CDR2 (germline): KGHSH, LQKENI. V is TRBV18 and J is TRBJ1-4; D perhaps matches TRBD1 (6 bases). The TCR originated in a man aged 25 to 40 in good health and CMV-seronegative. The sequencing sample was made of PBMCs. The CDR3, as DNA: TGTGCCAGCTCACCGGGCTGGGACACAAATGAAAAACTGTTTTTT. Translating it yields CASSPGWDTNEKLFF.